What follows describes a single TCR beta chain. At one of its ends the junction is not consistent with the germline gene, which may arise from a read error. These data belong to a study of tumor-infiltrating lymphocytes in primary liver carcinoma. Overall study context: The patients included men and women who were aged 30 to 69 years. Every sample contained roughly 3.5 to 8 million productive TCRbeta reads, and these numbers were similar from one tissue type to another.

cDNA specific to TCR beta was made from 450 to 500 ng of total RNA, with a constant-region primer employed for priming. Amplification in three nested multiplex PCR rounds with slightly modified ARM-PCR gave rise to TCR beta libraries. TRBV1-TRBV30 forward primers paired with a C-beta reverse primer were used in the first two PCR rounds, which ran roughly 9 cycles each. TCRdb analysed the multiplex PCR reads with MiXCR anew, one entry per CDR3 protein. The sample holds about 120,000 distinct CDR3 sequences, less than 75% seen once. CDR3 length equals 15 residues. CDR1 and CDR2 (germline): SGHAT, FQNNGV. Unsorted bulk tissue of about 19-31 mg yielded co-extracted RNA and DNA.

This sequence joins TRBV11-2 and TRBJ2-1; 7 nucleotides match TRBD2. The sequencing input was tumor-adjacent normal liver tissue. The sequence derives from a woman in her fifties or sixties with primary liver carcinoma and hepatitis B virus infection. CDR3 region: CASSPRLVGGREQSF. The DNA of the CDR3 is TGTGCCAGCAGCCCCCGACTAGTGGGAGGGCGTGAGCAGTCCTTC.